This section outlines one TCR beta chain sequence together with its context. The study sampled nominally healthy donors, though unrecorded immune exposures were likely. This sample stems from a study of cytomegalovirus exposure and HLA in healthy donors. Looking at the study overall: Drawn from HLA-typed donors, tens of millions of unique TCRs were held in an early data release.

Vbeta (60) and Jbeta (13) primers were used in the PCR. Sequencing used immunoSEQ multiplex PCR; TCRdb keeps in-frame clones, though not all of them. This table holds 110,000 to 150,000 clones, 70% to 85% found once. The V end was cut by 0 bases, the J end by 8 bases, with 19 bases between. Looked up from germline, CDR1 is SEHNR and CDR2 is FQNEAQ (reference sequence). The length of the CDR3 is 16 residues. Input material: PBMCs. The TCR comes from a woman aged 55-70 years in good health and CMV-seropositive. This chain uses TRBV7-9 with TRBJ1-2, with D possibly TRBD1 on 5 matching bases. The CDR3 DNA sequence: TGTGCCAGCAGCTTAGCATTAGGGACGGAGGGTTCCGGCTACACCTTC. As protein: CASSLALGTEGSGYTF.